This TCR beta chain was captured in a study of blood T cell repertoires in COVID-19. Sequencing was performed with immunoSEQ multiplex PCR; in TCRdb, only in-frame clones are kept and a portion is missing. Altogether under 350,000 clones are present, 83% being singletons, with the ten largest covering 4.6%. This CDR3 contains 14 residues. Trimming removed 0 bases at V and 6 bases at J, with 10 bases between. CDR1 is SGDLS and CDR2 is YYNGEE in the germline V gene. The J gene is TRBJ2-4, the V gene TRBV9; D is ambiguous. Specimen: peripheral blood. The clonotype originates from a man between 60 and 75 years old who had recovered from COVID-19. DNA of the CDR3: TGTGCCAGCAGCGTAGGAGGATTAGGAAACATTCAGTACTTC. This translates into CASSVGGLGNIQYF.